This TCR beta chain was retrieved from a study of shared clonotypes between healthy human individuals. At the level of the study: The donor pool was made up of a couple of women and a few men aged 18 to 49.

This clone was detected once. Its antigen is currently unknown. CD45RO-negative, CCR7-positively selected cells formed the naive CD8 fraction, excluding terminally differentiated effector memory CD45RA+ cells. Data came from immunoSEQ multiplex PCR; TCRdb stores just in-frame clones and leaves some out. This sample carries about 2.1 million clones, 85% to 95% of them seen once, and the ten largest clones take roughly 1.7%. CDR3 length: 16 amino acids. V lost 0 bases and J lost 10; bases outside the gene matches: 12. Germline V gene sequence: CDR1 MGHRA, CDR2 YSYEKL. General observations from the study: Deeper or shallower sequencing was expected to change how clonotypes are shared among donors.

J is TRBJ2-1 and V is TRBV4-1, with 7 bases aligning to TRBD2. This receptor was taken from a man between 18 and 29 years old in good health. Some clones in this sample may be carry-over from other donors' samples. The sequenced sample consisted of naive CD8+ T cells from PBMCs. CDR3 protein: CASSQDELAPTWEQFF. The CDR3 DNA sequence: TGCGCCAGCAGCCAAGATGAACTAGCGCCGACATGGGAGCAGTTCTTC.